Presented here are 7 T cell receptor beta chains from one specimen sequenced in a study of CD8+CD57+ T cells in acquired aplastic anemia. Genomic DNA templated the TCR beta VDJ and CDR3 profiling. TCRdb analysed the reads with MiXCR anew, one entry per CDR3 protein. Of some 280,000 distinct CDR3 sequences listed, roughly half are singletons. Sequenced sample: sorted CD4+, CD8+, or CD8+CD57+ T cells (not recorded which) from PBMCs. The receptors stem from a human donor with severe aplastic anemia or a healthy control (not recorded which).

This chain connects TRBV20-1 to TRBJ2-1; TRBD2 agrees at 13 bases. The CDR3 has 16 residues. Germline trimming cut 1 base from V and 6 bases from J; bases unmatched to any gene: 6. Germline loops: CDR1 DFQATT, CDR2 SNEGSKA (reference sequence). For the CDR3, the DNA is TGCAGTGCTAGAGCCCTAGGACTAGCGGGAGTCAATGAGCAGTTCTTC. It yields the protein CSARALGLAGVNEQFF.

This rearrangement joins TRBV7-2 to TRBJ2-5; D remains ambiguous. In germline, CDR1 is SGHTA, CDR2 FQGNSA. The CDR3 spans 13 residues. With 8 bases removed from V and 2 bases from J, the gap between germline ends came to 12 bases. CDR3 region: CASSPRQQETQYF. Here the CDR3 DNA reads TGTGCCAGCTCACCACGGCAGCAAGAGACCCAGTACTTC.

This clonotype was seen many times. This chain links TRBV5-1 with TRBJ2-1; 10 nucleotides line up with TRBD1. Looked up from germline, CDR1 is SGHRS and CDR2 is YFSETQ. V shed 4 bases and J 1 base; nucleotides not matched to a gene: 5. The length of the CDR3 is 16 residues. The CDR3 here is CASSLGTGASYNEQFF. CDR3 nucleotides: TGCGCCAGCAGCCTCGGGACAGGGGCGTCCTACAATGAGCAGTTCTTC.

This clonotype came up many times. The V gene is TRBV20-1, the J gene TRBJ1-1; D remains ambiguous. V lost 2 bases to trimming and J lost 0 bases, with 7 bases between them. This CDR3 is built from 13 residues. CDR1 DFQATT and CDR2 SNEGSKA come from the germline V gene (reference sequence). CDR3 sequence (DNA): TGCAGTGCTAGAATGGGAATGAACACTGAAGCTTTCTTT. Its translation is CSARMGMNTEAFF.

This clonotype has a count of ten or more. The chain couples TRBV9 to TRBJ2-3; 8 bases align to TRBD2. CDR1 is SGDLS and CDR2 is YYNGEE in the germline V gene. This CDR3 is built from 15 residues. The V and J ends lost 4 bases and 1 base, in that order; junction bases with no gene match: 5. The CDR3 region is CASSRGGARTDTQYF. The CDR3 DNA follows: TGTGCCAGCAGCCGGGGGGGAGCTCGCACAGATACGCAGTATTTT. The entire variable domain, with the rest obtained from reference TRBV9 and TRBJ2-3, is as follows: DSGVTQTPKHLITATGQRVTLRCSPRSGDLSVYWYQQSLDQGLQFLIQYYNGEERAKGNILERFSAQQFPDLHSELNLSSLELGDSALYFCASSRGGARTDTQYFGPGTRLTVL.

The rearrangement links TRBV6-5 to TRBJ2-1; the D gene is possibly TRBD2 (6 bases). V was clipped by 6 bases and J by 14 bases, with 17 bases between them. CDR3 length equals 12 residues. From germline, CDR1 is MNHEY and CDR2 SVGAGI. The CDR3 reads CASSQFGVAEFF. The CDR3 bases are TGTGCCAGCAGCCAATTCGGGGTAGCGGAGTTCTTC.

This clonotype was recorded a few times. The CDR3 spells CATSDPERGLAGGSTDTQYF. CDR3 DNA sequence: TGTGCCACCAGTGACCCAGAGCGAGGACTAGCGGGGGGCAGCACAGATACGCAGTATTTT. The V gene is TRBV24-1, the J gene TRBJ2-3; 14 positions match TRBD2. The length of the CDR3 is 20 residues. Germline values: CDR1 KGHDR, CDR2 SFDVKD. With V trimmed by 4 bases and J by 0 bases, 11 bases remained unmatched.